Presented here are 30 T cell receptor beta chains from one specimen sequenced in a study of T cell repertoires in cytomegalovirus infection. Each CDR3 protein is one row after TCRdb ran MiXCR on the reads. The data contain hundreds of thousands of distinct CDR3 sequences, 24% of them singletons. The sample was CD8+ T cells from PBMCs. Receptors originate from a human donor in good health (CMV status not recorded). Some clones in this sample may be carry-over from other donors' samples.

The chain joins TRBV11-3 to TRBJ1-1; no definite D call. The CDR3 is 13 residues long. Looked up from germline, CDR1 is SGHNT and CDR2 is YENEEA. V was shortened by 1 base and J by 4 bases, with 7 bases between the two germline ends. CDR3 region: CASSLGTATEAFF. In DNA, the CDR3 is TGTGCCAGCAGCTTAGGGACGGCCACTGAAGCTTTCTTT.

Regarding this clonotype: Being one base from a much bigger clone, this may be a read error. This chain links TRBV12-3 or TRBV12-4 with TRBJ2-3; 7 positions agree with TRBD2. The CDR3 runs to 14 residues. CDR3 coding DNA: TGTGTCAGCAGTACCCGACTAGCAGGCGATACGCAGTATTTT. This translates into CVSSTRLAGDTQYF.

The sample holds a few counts of this clonotype. The V and J genes are TRBV18 and TRBJ2-4; D remains unclear. The CDR3 consists of 13 residues. V gave up 8 bases and J gave up 0 bases, with 8 bases separating them. From germline, CDR1 is KGHSH and CDR2 LQKENI. CDR3: CASTTIAKNIQYF. CDR3 nucleotide sequence: TGTGCCAGCACCACAATAGCCAAAAACATTCAGTACTTC.

A few counts support this clonotype. The chain employs TRBV2 and TRBJ2-7, with D possibly matching TRBD1 (6 bases). CDR3 length equals 14 residues. V was shortened by 4 bases and J by 2 bases, with 12 bases between the two germline ends. The germline V gene encodes CDR1 SNHLY and CDR2 FYNNEI. This CDR3 reads CASSGEQGAYEQYF. CDR3 bases: TGTGCCAGCAGTGGGGAACAGGGAGCCTACGAGCAGTACTTC.

This clonotype was counted only a few times. The V gene is TRBV19, the J gene TRBJ1-1, with 8 bases lining up with TRBD1. The CDR3 spans 17 residues. From germline, CDR1 is LNHDA and CDR2 SQIVND (reference sequence). Trimming cost V 2 bases and J 0 bases; bases outside gene matches: 8. In nucleotides, the CDR3 is TGTGCCAGTAGTATATTACGGGACAGGAGCATGAACACTGAAGCTTTCTTT. This sequence encodes CASSILRDRSMNTEAFF. The full variable domain, in which reference TRBV19 and TRBJ1-1 provide the parts outside the CDR3, is DGGITQSPKYLFRKEGQNVTLSCEQNLNHDAMYWYRQDPGQGLRLIYYSQIVNDFQKGDIAEGYSVSREKKESFPLTVTSAQKNPTAFYLCASSILRDRSMNTEAFFGQGTRLTVV.

In this sample, this clonotype turned up a few times. This chain joins TRBV7-3 and TRBJ2-1, with TRBD2 matching over 11 bases. The J segment lost 7 bases and the V segment lost 4 bases, leaving 12 bases of the junction unmatched. Germline lookup yields CDR1 SGHTA and CDR2 FQGTGA. The length of the CDR3 is 17 residues. The CDR3 DNA sequence: TGTGCCAGCAGCTCCGAGATTAGCGGGGGGGCCTCAAATGAGCAGTTCTTC. Its translation: CASSSEISGGASNEQFF.

The sample holds a few counts of this clonotype. Germline is not matched at one junction end, which may reflect a read error. The chain couples TRBV7-2 to TRBJ1-5; D perhaps matches TRBD1 (6 bases). This CDR3 region has 16 residues. CDR1 SGHTA and CDR2 FQGNSA come from the germline V gene. CDR3 sequence: CASNLVWRGSNQPQHF. The CDR3 nucleotides read TGTGCCAGCAACTTAGTTTGGAGGGGGAGCAATCAGCCCCAGCATTTT.

This clonotype was seen a handful of times. The gene calls are TRBV29-1 and TRBJ2-1, with 12 bases fitting TRBD1. The CDR3 sequence is 12 residues long. J was trimmed by 10 bases and V by 6 bases; bases with no gene match: 4. Germline V CDR1 and CDR2: SQVTM, ANQGSEA. This chain's CDR3 is CSVGTGGGEQFF. The CDR3 DNA sequence: TGCAGCGTCGGGACAGGGGGCGGAGAGCAGTTCTTC.

The chain's CDR3 is CSVDKGSNTGELFF. In DNA, the CDR3 is TGCAGCGTTGATAAGGGGTCGAACACCGGGGAGCTGTTTTTT. The rearrangement joins TRBV29-1 to TRBJ2-2; TRBD1 might be the D (5 bases). This CDR3 has 14 amino acids. CDR1 is SQVTM, CDR2 ANQGSEA, per germline. Trimming left V 3 bases short and J 0 bases short, with 8 bases between.

This chain connects TRBV7-9 to TRBJ2-7; D is unclear. Germline V CDR1 and CDR2: SEHNR, FQNEAQ (reference sequence). The CDR3 totals 12 residues. V was clipped by 0 bases and J by 5 bases, with 5 bases between them. DNA of the CDR3: TGTGCCAGCAGCTTAGCGAACCACGAGCAGTACTTC. Its translation is CASSLANHEQYF.

The chain joins TRBV19 to TRBJ1-1, with a tentative D call TRBD1 (5 bases). Germline V lookup: CDR1 LNHDA, CDR2 SQIVND (reference sequence). The length of the CDR3 is 17 residues. Trimming shortened V by 5 bases and J by 1 base, and 20 bases separated the two germline ends. CDR3 residues: CASSPPQGRGTNTEAFF. DNA for the CDR3: TGTGCCAGTAGTCCCCCTCAGGGTCGGGGGACGAACACTGAAGCTTTCTTT.

This clonotype was observed at least ten times. This sequence joins TRBV4-1 and TRBJ2-7; 7 positions match TRBD2. In germline, CDR1 is MGHRA, CDR2 YSYEKL. This CDR3 has 16 amino acids. Trimming at V came to 4 bases and at J to 4 bases, leaving 13 bases not matched to a gene. Written as DNA, the CDR3 is TGCGCCAGCAGCCGCCCTGGGGGGGACCCGTTTTACGAGCAGTACTTC. Protein sequence: CASSRPGGDPFYEQYF.

The J gene is TRBJ2-1, the V gene TRBV6-5; tentatively, D is TRBD2 (5 bases). V gave up 4 bases and J gave up 4 bases, with 11 bases separating them. CDR1 and CDR2 (germline): MNHEY, SVGAGI. The CDR3 consists of 14 residues. The CDR3 DNA reads TGTGCCAGCAGTTTCCGGGATCATTACAATGAGCAGTTCTTC. Protein: CASSFRDHYNEQFF.

This rearrangement joins TRBV7-2 to TRBJ2-6, with D possibly being TRBD1 (5 bases). In germline, CDR1 is SGHTA, CDR2 FQGNSA. Trimming pared 2 bases from V and 0 bases from J, leaving 14 bases between. The CDR3 is 18 amino acids. CDR3 in amino acids: CASSLKTTGLSGANVLTF. CDR3 nucleotides: TGTGCCAGCAGCTTAAAAACCACAGGTCTCTCTGGGGCCAACGTCCTGACTTTC. Drawing the rest from reference TRBV7-2 and TRBJ2-6, the complete variable domain is GAGVSQSPSNKVTEKGKDVELRCDPISGHTALYWYRQSLGQGLEFLIYFQGNSAPDKSGLPSDRFSAERTGGSVSTLTIQRTQQEDSAVYLCASSLKTTGLSGANVLTFGAGSRLTVL.

The table lists this clonotype with a few counts. This chain joins TRBV6-5 and TRBJ2-7; D might be TRBD2 (6 bases). The V end was cut by 4 bases, the J end by 2 bases, with 12 bases between. The CDR3 is made up of 14 amino acids. Germline CDR1 MNHEY, CDR2 SVGAGI. The CDR3 nucleotides are TGTGCCAGCAGTTCCCGGGAGATCGCCTACGAGCAGTACTTC. This translates into CASSSREIAYEQYF.

At least ten counts were recorded for this clonotype. This rearrangement joins TRBV7-2 to TRBJ2-3; D gene ambiguous. V gave up 1 base and J gave up 5 bases, with 7 bases separating them. Looked up from germline, CDR1 is SGHTA and CDR2 is FQGNSA. The CDR3 is 13 residues long. This CDR3 is CASSLGARDTQYF. DNA of the CDR3: TGTGCCAGCAGCTTAGGGGCGAGAGATACGCAGTATTTT.

In this sample, this clonotype turned up many times. The gene calls are TRBV7-6 and TRBJ2-2; perhaps TRBD2 as D (6 bases). The CDR3 loop spans 16 amino acids. Germline CDR1 and CDR2: SGHVS and FNYEAQ. Between the trimmed V and J ends, which lost 5 bases and 0 bases, there was a span of 13 bases. The CDR3, as DNA: TGTGCCAGCAGCCCGACGGGGGTTACGAACACCGGGGAGCTGTTTTTT. It is translated as CASSPTGVTNTGELFF.

The V call is TRBV14, the J call TRBJ1-1; D is undetermined. The V end lost 5 bases, the J end lost 3 bases, and 16 bases lay between the germline ends. CDR3 size: 15 residues. Looked up from germline, CDR1 is SGHDN and CDR2 is FVKESK. CDR3 in DNA: TGTGCCAGCAGCAGCCGGGCCCGTGAGGACACTGAAGCTTTCTTT. This gives the protein CASSSRAREDTEAFF.

This chain connects TRBV10-3 to TRBJ2-1; tentative D call: TRBD1 (5 bases). Germline loops: CDR1 ENHRY, CDR2 SYGVKD. CDR3 length: 12 amino acids. CDR3 coding DNA: TGTGTCACTACCTACCAGGGTACTGAGCAGTTCTTC. It is translated as CVTTYQGTEQFF.

The V call is TRBV4-2, the J call TRBJ1-2; maybe TRBD1 (6 bases). The ends were cut back, 4 bases at V and 1 base at J, with 16 bases in the middle. Germline assignment: CDR1 LGHNA and CDR2 YNFKEQ. The CDR3 covers 16 residues. The CDR3 reads CASSPLRDTFNYGYTF. The CDR3 nucleotides are TGTGCCAGCAGCCCCCTCCGGGACACTTTTAACTATGGCTACACCTTC.

The chain employs TRBV12-3 or TRBV12-4 and TRBJ2-7; 7 bases fit TRBD1. The CDR3 runs 15 residues. Germline trimming cut 1 base from V and 0 bases from J; bases unmatched to any gene: 3. CDR3 nucleotides: TGTGCCAGCAGTTTAGGTTGGGACAGCTCCTACGAGCAGTACTTC. Translating it yields CASSLGWDSSYEQYF.

This chain connects TRBV9 to TRBJ2-1; possibly TRBD2 for D (6 bases). Trimming left V 0 bases short and J 7 bases short, with 8 bases between. CDR3 size: 13 residues. Germline CDR1 SGDLS, CDR2 YYNGEE. The CDR3 loop reads CASSVDGRNEQFF. The DNA of the CDR3 is TGTGCCAGCAGCGTAGATGGGAGGAATGAGCAGTTCTTC.

This clonotype occurred many times. The V call is TRBV7-8, the J call TRBJ2-3; D possibly matches TRBD1 or TRBD2 (5 bases each). Trimming removed 3 bases from V and 0 bases from J, with 25 bases in between. CDR1 and CDR2 from the germline V gene are SGHVS and FQNEAQ. This CDR3 spans 20 amino acids. Here the CDR3 reads CASSFSWETEDPISTDTQYF. CDR3 nucleotide sequence: TGTGCCAGCAGCTTCTCCTGGGAGACAGAGGACCCCATCAGCACAGATACGCAGTATTTT.

In this sample, this clonotype turned up many times. The genes are TRBV6-5 and TRBJ2-1, with 11 bases identical to TRBD2. This CDR3 has 15 residues. Unmatched junction bases numbered 6, after V lost 6 bases and J lost 5 bases. Germline-derived CDR1 and CDR2 are MNHEY and SVGAGI. CDR3 region: CASSSRLAGNNEQFF. The CDR3, as DNA: TGTGCCAGCAGCTCCCGACTAGCGGGGAACAATGAGCAGTTCTTC.

This rearrangement joins TRBV2 to TRBJ2-1, with 8 bases matching TRBD2. This CDR3 has 17 residues. The germline CDR1 and CDR2 sequences are SNHLY and FYNNEI. With 4 bases clipped from V and 0 bases from J, the junction kept 8 bases outside the gene matches. CDR3 amino acids: CASSVSTSDSSYNEQFF. The CDR3 region has the DNA TGTGCCAGCAGTGTTTCGACTAGCGACAGCTCCTACAATGAGCAGTTCTTC.

This clonotype has a handful of counts. The chain couples TRBV6-5 to TRBJ1-1; perhaps TRBD1 as D (6 bases). With 10 bases removed from V and 0 bases from J, the gap between germline ends came to 9 bases. This CDR3 comprises 12 residues. The germline gives CDR1 MNHEY, CDR2 SVGAGI. The CDR3 bases are TGTGCCACCACAGGGCTGAACACTGAAGCTTTCTTT. Amino acid sequence: CATTGLNTEAFF.

There are a few counts of this clonotype. The V and J genes are TRBV19 and TRBJ2-1; 11 bases line up with TRBD2. Losses at the gene ends were 2 bases for V and 0 bases for J; bases not matched to a gene: 6. The CDR3 length is 18 residues. CDR1 and CDR2 from the germline V gene are LNHDA and SQIVND (reference sequence). This chain's CDR3 is CASSILAGGMGSYNEQFF. The CDR3 bases are TGTGCCAGTAGTATACTAGCGGGGGGCATGGGCTCCTACAATGAGCAGTTCTTC.

This clonotype was detected ten times or more. The gene calls are TRBV7-9 and TRBJ2-3; 9 bases line up with TRBD1. The CDR3 totals 14 residues. V lost 6 bases and J lost 7; bases outside the gene matches: 8. Germline V gene data show CDR1 as SEHNR and CDR2 as FQNEAQ (reference sequence). The CDR3 DNA sequence: TGTGCCAGCAGTCCAGGGACAGGGAAGCATACGCAGTATTTT. Translated, it gives CASSPGTGKHTQYF.

J is TRBJ2-1 and V is TRBV29-1, with 14 bases lining up with TRBD2. CDR1 and CDR2 from the germline V gene are SQVTM and ANQGSEA. Unmatched junction bases numbered 10, after V lost 8 bases and J lost 1 base. The CDR3 spans 17 residues. The CDR3: CSMEGLAGASSYNEQFF. As DNA, the CDR3 is TGCAGCATGGAGGGACTAGCGGGGGCCTCATCCTACAATGAGCAGTTCTTC.

V and J are TRBV7-6 and TRBJ2-7; perhaps TRBD1 as D (6 bases). Germline CDR1 is SGHVS and CDR2 is FNYEAQ. Deletions cut 8 bases from V and 3 bases from J, with 17 bases between. CDR3 size: 14 residues. The CDR3 is CASSVAAGDYEQYF. In nucleotides, the CDR3 is TGTGCCAGCTCCGTGGCGGCAGGGGACTACGAGCAGTACTTC.